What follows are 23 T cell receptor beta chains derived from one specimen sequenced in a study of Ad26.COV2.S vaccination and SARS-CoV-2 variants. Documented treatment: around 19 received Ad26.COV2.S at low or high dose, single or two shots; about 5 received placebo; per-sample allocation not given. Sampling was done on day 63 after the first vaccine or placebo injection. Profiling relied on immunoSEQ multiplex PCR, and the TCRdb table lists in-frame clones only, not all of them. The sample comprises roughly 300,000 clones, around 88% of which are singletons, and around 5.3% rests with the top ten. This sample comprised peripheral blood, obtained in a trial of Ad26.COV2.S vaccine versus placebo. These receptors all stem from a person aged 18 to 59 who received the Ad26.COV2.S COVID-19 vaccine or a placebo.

The CDR3 coding sequence is TGTGCCAGCTCACCAATCTCCTATGGCTACACCTTC. It translates to CASSPISYGYTF. The chain uses TRBV18 and TRBJ1-2; no clear D. CDR1 and CDR2 (germline): KGHSH, LQKENI. The V end was cut by 2 bases, the J end by 4 bases, with 5 bases between. The CDR3 is 12 residues long.

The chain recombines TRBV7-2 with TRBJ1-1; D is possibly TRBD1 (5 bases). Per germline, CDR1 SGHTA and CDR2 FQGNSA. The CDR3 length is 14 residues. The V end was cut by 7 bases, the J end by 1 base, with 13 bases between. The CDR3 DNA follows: TGTGCCAGCACGGGGCTCGGGGCGAACACTGAAGCTTTCTTT. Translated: CASTGLGANTEAFF. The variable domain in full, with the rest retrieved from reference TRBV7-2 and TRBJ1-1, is GAGVSQSPSNKVTEKGKDVELRCDPISGHTALYWYRQSLGQGLEFLIYFQGNSAPDKSGLPSDRFSAERTGGSVSTLTIQRTQQEDSAVYLCASTGLGANTEAFFGQGTRLTVV.

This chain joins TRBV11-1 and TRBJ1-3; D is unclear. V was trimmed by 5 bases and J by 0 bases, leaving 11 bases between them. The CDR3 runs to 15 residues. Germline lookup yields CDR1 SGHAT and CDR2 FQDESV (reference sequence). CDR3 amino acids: CASSTGRTSGNTIYF. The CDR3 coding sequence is TGTGCCAGCAGCACCGGACGGACCTCTGGAAACACCATATATTTT.

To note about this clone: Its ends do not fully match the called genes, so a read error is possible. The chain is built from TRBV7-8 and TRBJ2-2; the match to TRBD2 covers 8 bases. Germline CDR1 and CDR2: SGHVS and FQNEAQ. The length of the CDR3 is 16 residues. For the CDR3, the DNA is TGTGCCAGCAGCCTAGCTCGGACTAGCAGGGCCGGGGAGCTGTTTTTT. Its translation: CASSLARTSRAGELFF.

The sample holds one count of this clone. The CDR3 DNA follows: TGTGCCAGCAAGGGGGGGCTGGTCACAGATACGCAGTATTTT. It translates to CASKGGLVTDTQYF. The V gene is TRBV2, the J gene TRBJ2-3, with D possibly matching TRBD2 (7 bases). The CDR3 sequence is 14 residues long. From germline, CDR1 is SNHLY and CDR2 FYNNEI. V was pared by 7 bases and J by 2 bases, with 13 bases between. Filled out from reference TRBV2 and TRBJ2-3, the complete variable domain reads EPEVTQTPSHQVTQMGQEVILRCVPISNHLYFYWYRQILGQKVEFLVSFYNNEISEKSEIFDDQFSVERPDGSNFTLKIRSTKLEDSAMYFCASKGGLVTDTQYFGPGTRLTVL.

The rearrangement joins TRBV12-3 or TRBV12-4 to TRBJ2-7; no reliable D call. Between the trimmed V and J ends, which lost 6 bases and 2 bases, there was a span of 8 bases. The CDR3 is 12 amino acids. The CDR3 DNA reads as TGTGCCAGCAGCCTATCAGCCTACGAGCAGTACTTC. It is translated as CASSLSAYEQYF.

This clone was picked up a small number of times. In DNA form, the CDR3 reads TGCGCCAGCAGGAAGCAGCGGGACAGAGACACCGGGGAGCTGTTTTTT. It codes for CASRKQRDRDTGELFF. This chain links TRBV4-1 with TRBJ2-2; D is tentatively TRBD1 or TRBD2 (7 bases each). Trimming left V 6 bases short and J 3 bases short, with 17 bases between. Germline V CDR1 and CDR2: MGHRA, YSYEKL. The CDR3 is 16 residues long.

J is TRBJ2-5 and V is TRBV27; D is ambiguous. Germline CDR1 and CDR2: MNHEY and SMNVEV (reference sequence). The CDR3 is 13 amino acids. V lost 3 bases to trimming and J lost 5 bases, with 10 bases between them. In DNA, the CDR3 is TGTGCCAGCAGTTTCGGGTATCGGGAGACCCAGTACTTC. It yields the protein CASSFGYRETQYF.

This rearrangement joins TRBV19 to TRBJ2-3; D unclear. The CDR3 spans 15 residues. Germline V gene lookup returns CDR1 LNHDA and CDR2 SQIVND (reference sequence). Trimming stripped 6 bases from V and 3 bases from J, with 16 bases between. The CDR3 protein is CASSSRAAPTDTQYF. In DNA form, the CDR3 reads TGTGCCAGTAGCTCCCGGGCCGCCCCTACAGATACGCAGTATTTT.

This chain's CDR3 is CAISEGQNEAFF. The CDR3 DNA is TGTGCCATCAGTGAGGGACAGAATGAAGCTTTCTTT. This chain uses TRBV10-3 with TRBJ1-1; TRBD1 might be the D (6 bases). Germline-derived CDR1 and CDR2 are ENHRY and SYGVKD. Deletions cut 2 bases from V and 7 bases from J, with 8 bases between. The CDR3 is 12 amino acids.

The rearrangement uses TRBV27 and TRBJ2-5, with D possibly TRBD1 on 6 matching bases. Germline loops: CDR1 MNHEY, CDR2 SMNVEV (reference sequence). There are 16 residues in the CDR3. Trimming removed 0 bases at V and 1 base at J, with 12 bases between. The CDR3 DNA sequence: TGTGCCAGCAGTTTATCGAAGGGGACACTCCAAGAGACCCAGTACTTC. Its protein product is CASSLSKGTLQETQYF.

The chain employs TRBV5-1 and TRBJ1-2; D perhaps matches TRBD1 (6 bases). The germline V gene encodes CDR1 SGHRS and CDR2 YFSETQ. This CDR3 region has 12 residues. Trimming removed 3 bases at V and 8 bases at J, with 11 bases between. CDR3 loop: CASSSQGYGYTF. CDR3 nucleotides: TGCGCCAGCAGCTCACAGGGATACGGCTACACCTTC.

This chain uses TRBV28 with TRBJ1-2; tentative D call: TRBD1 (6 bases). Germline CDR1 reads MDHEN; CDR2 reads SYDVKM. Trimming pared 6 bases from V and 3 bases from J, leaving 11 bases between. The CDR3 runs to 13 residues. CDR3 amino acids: CASRLDRDYGYTF. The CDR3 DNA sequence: TGTGCCAGCAGACTGGACAGAGACTATGGCTACACCTTC.

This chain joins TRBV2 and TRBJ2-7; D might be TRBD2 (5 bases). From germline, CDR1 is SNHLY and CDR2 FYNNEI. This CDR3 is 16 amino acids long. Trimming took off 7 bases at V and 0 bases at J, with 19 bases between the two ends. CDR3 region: CASKLEERGASYEQYF. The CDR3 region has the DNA TGTGCCAGCAAACTGGAGGAACGGGGTGCCTCCTACGAGCAGTACTTC.

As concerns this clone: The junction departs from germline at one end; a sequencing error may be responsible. The CDR3 region has the DNA TGTGCTAGCAGCCCCGACAGGGGTGGAAACACCATATATTTT. Protein product: CASSPDRGGNTIYF. The rearrangement links TRBV7-7 to TRBJ1-3; 8 nucleotides match TRBD1. Germline V CDR1 and CDR2: SSHAT, FNYEAQ (reference sequence). The CDR3 is made up of 14 amino acids.

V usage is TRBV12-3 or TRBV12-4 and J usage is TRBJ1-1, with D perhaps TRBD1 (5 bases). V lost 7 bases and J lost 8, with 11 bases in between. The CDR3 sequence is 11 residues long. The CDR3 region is CASIRGIEAFF. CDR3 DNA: TGTGCCAGCATTAGGGGTATAGAAGCTTTCTTT.

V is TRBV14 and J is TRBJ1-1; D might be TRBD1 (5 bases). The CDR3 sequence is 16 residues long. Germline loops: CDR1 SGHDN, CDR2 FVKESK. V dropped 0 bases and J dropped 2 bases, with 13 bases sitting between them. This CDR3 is CASSQDWGVSNTEAFF. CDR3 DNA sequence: TGTGCCAGCAGCCAAGATTGGGGGGTCAGTAACACTGAAGCTTTCTTT.

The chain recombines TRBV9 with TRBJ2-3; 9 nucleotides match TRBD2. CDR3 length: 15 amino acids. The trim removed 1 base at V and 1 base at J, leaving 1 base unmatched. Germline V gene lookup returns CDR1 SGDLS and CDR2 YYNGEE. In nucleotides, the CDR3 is TGTGCCAGCAGCGTAAGGACTAGCGGCACAGATACGCAGTATTTT. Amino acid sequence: CASSVRTSGTDTQYF.

This chain's CDR3 is CASSPGLVDGGNQPQHF. CDR3 coding DNA: TGTGCCAGCAGCCCCGGACTCGTTGACGGGGGCAATCAGCCCCAGCATTTT. The chain has TRBV7-8 and TRBJ1-5; D is unclear. This CDR3 has 17 residues. Germline CDR1 is SGHVS and CDR2 is FQNEAQ. The V and J ends lost 5 bases and 2 bases respectively, with 19 bases between them.

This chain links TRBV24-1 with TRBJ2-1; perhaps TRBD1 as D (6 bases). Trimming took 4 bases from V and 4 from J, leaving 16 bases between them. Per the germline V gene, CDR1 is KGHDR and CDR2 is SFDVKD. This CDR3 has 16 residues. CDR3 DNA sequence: TGTGCCACCAGTGACGCTCGGACAGATGGGTACAATGAGCAGTTCTTC. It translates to CATSDARTDGYNEQFF.

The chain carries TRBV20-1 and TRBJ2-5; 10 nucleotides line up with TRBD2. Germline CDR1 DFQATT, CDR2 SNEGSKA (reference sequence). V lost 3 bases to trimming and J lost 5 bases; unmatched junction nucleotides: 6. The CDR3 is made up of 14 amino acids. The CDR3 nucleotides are TGCAGTGCTAGTACCGGGACTAGCGTGGAGACCCAGTACTTC. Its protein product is CSASTGTSVETQYF.

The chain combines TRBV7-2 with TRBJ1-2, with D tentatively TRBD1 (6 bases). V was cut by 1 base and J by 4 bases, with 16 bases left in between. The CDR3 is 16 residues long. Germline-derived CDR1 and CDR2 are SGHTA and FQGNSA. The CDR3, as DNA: TGTGCCAGCAGCTTAGGGGGAGGGGGGCACGGCTATGGCTACACCTTC. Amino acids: CASSLGGGGHGYGYTF.

CDR3 coding DNA: TGTGCCAGCAGTCCTCCGGGGGTACGGGAGCAGTACTTC. As protein: CASSPPGVREQYF. The chain recombines TRBV6-5 with TRBJ2-7; D may be TRBD2 (6 bases). In germline, CDR1 is MNHEY, CDR2 SVGAGI. Between the trimmed V and J ends, which lost 5 bases and 7 bases, there was a span of 15 bases. The CDR3 extends over 13 amino acids.